Sequencing of this T cell receptor beta chain was carried out in a study of CD8 T cells in Susac syndrome. Trimming stripped 4 bases from V and 3 bases from J, with 16 bases between. This CDR3 comprises 15 residues. CDR1 and CDR2 from the germline V gene are SGHRS and YFSETQ. RNA in amounts of roughly 0.5 to 1 ug was reverse transcribed with random hexamers. The TCR beta CDR3 was amplified by immunoSEQ multiplex PCR across 54 Vbeta, 13 Jbeta. TCRdb processed the immunoSEQ multiplex PCR reads anew with MiXCR; each CDR3 protein has one entry. Of approximately 180,000 distinct CDR3 sequences in the sample, about 94% were seen once. The multiple sclerosis controls, all treatment-naive patients, had relapsing-remitting disease that was stable or active. The authors negatively isolated CD8+ and CD4+ T cells and FACS-enriched TEMRA cells.

Sequencing was done on a sample of CD4+ T cells from PBMCs. The TCR sequence derives from a human donor with multiple sclerosis. This rearrangement joins TRBV5-1 to TRBJ2-5; possible D gene TRBD1, 6 bases. The CDR3: CASSPNPDREETQYF. In nucleotides, the CDR3 is TGCGCCAGCAGCCCAAACCCGGACAGAGAAGAGACCCAGTACTTC.